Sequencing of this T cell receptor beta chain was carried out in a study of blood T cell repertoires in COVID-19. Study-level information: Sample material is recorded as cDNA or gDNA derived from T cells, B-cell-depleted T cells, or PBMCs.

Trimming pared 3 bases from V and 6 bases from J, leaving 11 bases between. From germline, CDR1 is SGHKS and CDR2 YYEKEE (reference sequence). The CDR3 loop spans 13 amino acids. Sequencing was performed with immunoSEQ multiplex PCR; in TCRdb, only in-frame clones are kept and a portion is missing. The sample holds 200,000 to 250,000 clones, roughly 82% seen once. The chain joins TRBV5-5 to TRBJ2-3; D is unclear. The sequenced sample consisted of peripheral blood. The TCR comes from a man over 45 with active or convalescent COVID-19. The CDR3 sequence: CASSSPDRDTQYF. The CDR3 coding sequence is TGTGCCAGCAGCTCCCCTGATCGGGATACGCAGTATTTT.